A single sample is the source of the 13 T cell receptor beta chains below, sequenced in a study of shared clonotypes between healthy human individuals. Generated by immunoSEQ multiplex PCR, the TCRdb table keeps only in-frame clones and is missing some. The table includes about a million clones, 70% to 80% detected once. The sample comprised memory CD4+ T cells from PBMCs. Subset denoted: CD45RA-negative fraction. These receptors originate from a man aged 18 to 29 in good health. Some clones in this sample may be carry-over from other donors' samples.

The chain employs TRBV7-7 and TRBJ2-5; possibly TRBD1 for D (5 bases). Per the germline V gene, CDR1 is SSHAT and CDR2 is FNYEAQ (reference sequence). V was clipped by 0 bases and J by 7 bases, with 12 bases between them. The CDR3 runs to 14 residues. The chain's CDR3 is CASSLAPGQGTQYF. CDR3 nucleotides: TGTGCCAGCAGCTTAGCGCCGGGTCAGGGGACCCAGTACTTC.

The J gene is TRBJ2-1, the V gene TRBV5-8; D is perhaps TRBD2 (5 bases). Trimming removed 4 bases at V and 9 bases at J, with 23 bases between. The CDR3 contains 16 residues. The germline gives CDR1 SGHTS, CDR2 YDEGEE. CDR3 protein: CASSLGVVPRAGEQFF. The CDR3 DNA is TGTGCCAGCAGCCTCGGGGTAGTACCACGAGCTGGTGAGCAGTTCTTC.

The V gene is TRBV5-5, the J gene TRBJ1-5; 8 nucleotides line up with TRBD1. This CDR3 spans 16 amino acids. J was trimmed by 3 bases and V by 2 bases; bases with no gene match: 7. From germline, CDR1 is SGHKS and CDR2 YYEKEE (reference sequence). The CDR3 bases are TGTGCCAGCAGCTTACCCGGGACAGGCGCCAATCAGCCCCAGCATTTT. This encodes CASSLPGTGANQPQHF.

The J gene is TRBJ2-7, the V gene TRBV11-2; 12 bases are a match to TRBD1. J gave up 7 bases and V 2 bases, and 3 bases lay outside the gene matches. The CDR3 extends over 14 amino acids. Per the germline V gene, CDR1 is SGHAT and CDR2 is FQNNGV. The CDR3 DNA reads TGTGCCAGCAGCTTATGGGACAGGGGGCTTGAGCAGTACTTC. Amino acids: CASSLWDRGLEQYF.

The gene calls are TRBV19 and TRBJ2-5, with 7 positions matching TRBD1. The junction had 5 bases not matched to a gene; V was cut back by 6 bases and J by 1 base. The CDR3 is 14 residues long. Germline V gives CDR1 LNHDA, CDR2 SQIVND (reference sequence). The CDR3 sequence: CASSQRQGQETQYF. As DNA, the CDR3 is TGTGCCAGTAGCCAACGACAGGGCCAAGAGACCCAGTACTTC.

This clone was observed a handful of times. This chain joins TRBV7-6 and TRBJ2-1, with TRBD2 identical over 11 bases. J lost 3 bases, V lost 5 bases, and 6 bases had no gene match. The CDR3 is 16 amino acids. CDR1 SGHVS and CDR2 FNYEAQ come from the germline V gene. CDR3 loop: CASSPIAGGYYNEQFF. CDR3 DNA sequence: TGTGCCAGCAGCCCAATAGCGGGAGGGTACTACAATGAGCAGTTCTTC.

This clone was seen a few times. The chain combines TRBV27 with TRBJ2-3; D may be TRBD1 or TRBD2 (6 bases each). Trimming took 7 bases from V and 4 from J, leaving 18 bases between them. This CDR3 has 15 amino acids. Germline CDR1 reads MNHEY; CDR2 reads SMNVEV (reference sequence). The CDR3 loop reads CASTHLRGRADTQYF. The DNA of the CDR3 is TGTGCCAGCACCCACCTCCGGGGGCGGGCAGATACGCAGTATTTT.

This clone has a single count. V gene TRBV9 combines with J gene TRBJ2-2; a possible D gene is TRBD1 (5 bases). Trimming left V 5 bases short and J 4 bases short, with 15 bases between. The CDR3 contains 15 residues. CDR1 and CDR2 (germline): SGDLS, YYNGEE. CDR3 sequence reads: CASRLRAWGTGELFF. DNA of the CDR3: TGTGCCAGCAGACTCAGGGCTTGGGGCACCGGGGAGCTGTTTTTT.

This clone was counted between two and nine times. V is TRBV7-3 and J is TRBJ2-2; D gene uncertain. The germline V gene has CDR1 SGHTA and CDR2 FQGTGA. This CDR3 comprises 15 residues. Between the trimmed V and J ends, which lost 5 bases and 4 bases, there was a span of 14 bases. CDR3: CASSPTAASTGELFF. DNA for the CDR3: TGTGCCAGCAGCCCAACGGCGGCCAGCACCGGGGAGCTGTTTTTT.

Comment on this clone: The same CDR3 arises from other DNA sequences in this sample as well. The CDR3, as DNA: TGTGCCTGGAGTGTACTTGCCGGGGAGACCCAGTACTTC. Translated, it gives CAWSVLAGETQYF. The chain carries TRBV30 and TRBJ2-5, with D unclear. The CDR3 is 13 amino acids. V lost 0 bases to trimming and J lost 5 bases, with 10 bases between them. Per the germline V gene, CDR1 is GTSNPN and CDR2 is SVGIG (reference sequence). The entire variable domain, with the rest obtained from reference TRBV30 and TRBJ2-5, is as follows: SQTIHQWPATLVQPVGSPLSLECTVEGTSNPNLYWYRQAAGRGLQLLFYSVGIGQISSEVPQNLSASRPQDRQFILSSKKLLLSDSGFYLCAWSVLAGETQYFGPGTRLLVL.

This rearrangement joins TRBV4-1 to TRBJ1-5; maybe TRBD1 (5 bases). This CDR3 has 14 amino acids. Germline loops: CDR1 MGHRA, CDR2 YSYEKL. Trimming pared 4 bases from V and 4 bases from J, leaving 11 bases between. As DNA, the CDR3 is TGCGCCAGCAGCCCCTCGGGGGGAAATCAGCCCCAGCATTTT. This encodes CASSPSGGNQPQHF.

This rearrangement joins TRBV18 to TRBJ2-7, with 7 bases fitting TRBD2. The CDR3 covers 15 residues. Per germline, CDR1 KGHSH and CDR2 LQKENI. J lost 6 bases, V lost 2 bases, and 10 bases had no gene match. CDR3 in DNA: TGTGCCAGCTCACCAGCGCTAGTCGGGGGGAGCGAGCAGTACTTC. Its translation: CASSPALVGGSEQYF.

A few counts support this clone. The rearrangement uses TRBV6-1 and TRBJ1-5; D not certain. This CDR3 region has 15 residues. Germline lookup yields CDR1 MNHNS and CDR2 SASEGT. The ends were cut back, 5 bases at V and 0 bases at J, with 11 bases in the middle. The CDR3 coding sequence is TGTGCCAGCAGTTTACAGCAATATAGCAATCAGCCCCAGCATTTT. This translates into CASSLQQYSNQPQHF.